This T cell receptor (beta chain) was documented in a study of memory CD4+ T cells and cytomegalovirus serostatus. Assay: immunoSEQ multiplex PCR; the TCRdb copy retains only in-frame clones and omits some. The table lists 80,000 to 100,000 clones, 75% to 85% of them singletons. Single viable CD3+CD4+CD8-CD45RO+ cells were sorted as the memory CD4+ T cells. Notes on the study in general: The CMV-associated TCR signature appears largely within the CD4+ memory repertoire. Median bootstrapped AUC for CMV status was around 0.95 originally, around 0.91 US-trained.

With respect to this clone: The antigen is not known.

The CDR3 covers 13 residues. J was trimmed by 0 bases and V by 4 bases; bases with no gene match: 3. Germline CDR1 is SQVTM and CDR2 is ANQGSEA. This clonotype was sampled from an adult in good health and CMV-seropositive. The chain couples TRBV29-1 to TRBJ2-7, with 7 bases lining up with TRBD1. Sequenced input: memory CD4+ T cells from blood. The CDR3 protein is CSVAGQSSYEQYF. The CDR3 bases are TGCAGCGTTGCGGGACAGAGCTCCTACGAGCAGTACTTC.